Listed below are T cell receptor beta chains from one sample, sequenced in a study of T cells in Graves' hyperthyroidism and ophthalmopathy. TCRdb reanalysed the multiplex PCR reads using MiXCR and keeps one entry per CDR3 protein. The data contain roughly 500,000 distinct CDR3 sequences, around 22% of them singletons. The sample was blood. These receptors were collected from a woman in her thirties with Graves' ophthalmopathy. Each CDR3 is given with its conserved first and last residue. The order of the fields is J gene, D gene, V gene, clone size, CDR3 protein, CDR3 DNA. D genes are given only for firm matches. Rows may omit the clone size; those that give it use once, few, many or a size class.

TRBJ1-1 | TRBD1 | TRBV28 | many | CASSSIADRAEAFF | TGTGCCAGCAGTTCTATAGCGGACAGGGCTGAAGCTTTCTTT
TRBJ2-7 | - | TRBV12-5 | few | CASGLVWLGAKQYF | TGTGCTAGTGGTTTGGTCTGGCTTGGGGCTAAGCAGTACTTC
TRBJ1-1 | - | TRBV30 | many | CAWTEMNTEAFF | TGTGCCTGGACGGAGATGAACACTGAAGCTTTCTTT
TRBJ2-2 | - | TRBV11-2 | many | CASSLVRTGELFF | TGTGCCAGCAGCTTAGTGAGGACCGGGGAGCTGTTTTTT
TRBJ2-7 | TRBD1 | TRBV5-1 | - | CASSERQGAYEQYF | TGCGCCAGCAGCGAAAGACAGGGGGCATACGAGCAGTACTTC
TRBJ2-7 | TRBD1 | TRBV6-1 | many | CASSPGQGGEQYF | TGTGCCAGCAGTCCCGGACAGGGGGGCGAGCAGTACTTC
TRBJ1-1 | - | TRBV6-5 | few | CASSYGSDMNTEAFF | TGTGCCAGCAGTTACGGGTCAGACATGAACACTGAAGCTTTCTTT
TRBJ2-5 | - | TRBV27 | many | CASSLHHRQETQYF | TGTGCCAGCAGTTTACACCACAGGCAAGAGACCCAGTACTTC
TRBJ1-2 | - | TRBV12-3/TRBV12-4 | many | CASSTTRIRQDRDYGYTF | TGTGCCAGCAGTACCACCCGAATTCGACAAGACCGTGACTATGGCTACACCTTC
TRBJ1-2 | - | TRBV6-2/TRBV6-3 | many | CASSYSLEGEANYGYTF | TGTGCCAGCAGTTACTCGTTGGAGGGAGAAGCTAACTATGGCTACACCTTC
TRBJ2-2 | TRBD1 | TRBV6-2/TRBV6-3 | many | CASSYDRGLGAGELFF | TGTGCCAGCAGTTACGACAGGGGGCTTGGCGCCGGGGAGCTGTTTTTT
TRBJ2-5 | - | TRBV12-3/TRBV12-4 | - | CASSPTPGPQETQYF | TGTGCCAGCAGTCCTACCCCGGGACCACAAGAGACCCAGTACTTC
TRBJ1-5 | - | TRBV12-3/TRBV12-4 | many | CASSLLDRDQPQHF | TGTGCCAGCAGTCTCTTGGACAGAGATCAGCCCCAGCATTTT
TRBJ1-2 | - | TRBV5-5 | few | CASSSIRDTSIGDYGYTF | TGTGCCAGCAGCTCAATAAGGGACACCTCGATAGGGGACTATGGCTACACCTTC
TRBJ2-2 | TRBD1 | TRBV24-1 | many | CATSEAGTGVTGELFF | TGTGCCACCAGTGAGGCCGGGACAGGGGTAACCGGGGAGCTGTTTTTT
TRBJ1-1 | - | TRBV7-9 | - | CASSVDITYGAFF | TGTGCCAGCAGCGTGGACATCACTTATGGAGCTTTCTTT
TRBJ2-7 | - | TRBV6-5 | many | CASSSKVGASDEQYF | TGTGCCAGCAGTTCTAAAGTGGGCGCAAGCGACGAGCAGTACTTC
TRBJ1-6 | - | TRBV6-2/TRBV6-3 | - | CASTGVRNSPLHF | TGTGCCAGCACCGGGGTGCGGAATTCACCCCTCCACTTT
TRBJ1-2 | - | TRBV11-1 | few | CASRRQIDSQYTF | TGTGCCAGCAGACGACAGATCGACTCGCAGTACACCTTC
TRBJ1-1 | - | TRBV5-1 | many | CASSLQGSSNTEAFF | TGCGCCAGCAGCTTGCAGGGGTCCTCGAACACTGAAGCTTTCTTT
TRBJ1-1 | TRBD1 | TRBV20-1 | many | CSARGNRGLNTEAFF | TGCAGTGCTAGAGGGAACAGGGGGCTGAACACTGAAGCTTTCTTT
TRBJ1-5 | - | TRBV2 | many | CASVGTPNQPQHF | TGTGCCAGTGTGGGGACTCCTAATCAGCCCCAGCATTTT
TRBJ2-7 | TRBD1 | TRBV12-3/TRBV12-4 | few | CASSAGTGGSDEQYF | TGTGCCAGCAGTGCCGGGACAGGGGGGTCCGACGAGCAGTACTTC
TRBJ2-7 | - | TRBV6-5 | many | CASSYGDGYEQYF | TGTGCCAGCAGTTACGGGGACGGGTACGAGCAGTACTTC
TRBJ2-5 | - | TRBV11-1 | many | CASSLYGSQQETQYF | TGTGCCAGCAGCTTATATGGCAGTCAGCAAGAGACCCAGTACTTC
TRBJ2-3 | - | TRBV6-5 | many | CASSPDTDTQYF | TGTGCCAGCAGTCCGGACACAGATACGCAGTATTTT
TRBJ1-2 | - | TRBV9 | - | CASSVAAGVGYTF | TGTGCCAGCAGCGTAGCTGCAGGGGTAGGCTACACCTTC
TRBJ1-3 | TRBD1 | TRBV6-1 | many | CASRDRGKGNTIYF | TGTGCCAGCAGAGACAGGGGAAAGGGAAACACCATATATTTT
TRBJ1-1 | - | TRBV29-1 | many | CSVERGAEKGAFF | TGCAGCGTTGAACGAGGGGCGGAAAAGGGAGCTTTCTTT
TRBJ2-7 | - | TRBV7-8 | many | CASSHSRYEQYF | TGTGCCAGCAGCCACTCCCGTTACGAGCAGTACTTC
TRBJ1-5 | - | TRBV6-2/TRBV6-3 | many | CASKPTPAGAQHF | TGTGCCAGCAAACCCACCCCCGCAGGGGCCCAGCATTTT
TRBJ2-5 | - | TRBV4-1 | many | CASSQDLVSETQYF | TGCGCCAGCAGCCAAGATCTGGTGTCAGAGACCCAGTACTTC
TRBJ2-7 | - | TRBV6-4 | - | CASSEGPRREQYF | TGTGCCAGCAGTGAAGGCCCTCGCCGCGAGCAGTACTTC
TRBJ1-5 | - | TRBV3-1 | - | CASSQGLQDNQPQHF | TGTGCCAGCAGCCAAGGCTTACAGGACAATCAGCCCCAGCATTTT
TRBJ1-2 | - | TRBV7-2 | many | CASRSPGQGLGYTF | TGTGCCAGCAGGTCCCCTGGGCAGGGGTTAGGCTACACCTTC
TRBJ2-2 | TRBD1 | TRBV11-2 | few | CASSPGQGRTGELFF | TGTGCCAGCAGCCCCGGACAGGGGAGGACCGGGGAGCTGTTTTTT
TRBJ2-2 | - | TRBV7-7 | - | CASSLSVVPSAGELFF | TGTGCCAGCAGCTTAAGTGTGGTGCCATCGGCCGGGGAGCTGTTTTTT
TRBJ1-1 | - | TRBV12-3/TRBV12-4 | many | CASSFTANTEAFF | TGTGCCAGCAGCTTCACAGCGAACACTGAAGCTTTCTTT
TRBJ1-1 | - | TRBV11-1 | - | CASQRWPASRNTEAFF | TGTGCCAGCCAAAGATGGCCGGCGAGTAGGAACACTGAAGCTTTCTTT
TRBJ2-2 | TRBD2 | TRBV6-4 | few | CASNKLGGNANTGELFF | TGTGCCAGCAATAAATTGGGGGGGAACGCGAACACCGGGGAGCTGTTTTTT
TRBJ1-5 | - | TRBV6-5 | many | CANSYTGEANQPQHF | TGTGCCAACAGTTACACGGGGGAGGCTAATCAGCCCCAACATTTT
TRBJ2-7 | TRBD1 | TRBV6-2/TRBV6-3 | many | CASSTQRQGDYEQYF | TGTGCCAGCAGTACCCAGCGACAGGGGGACTACGAGCAGTACTTC
TRBJ2-7 | TRBD1 | TRBV6-1 | many | CASNSGTGPYEQYF | TGTGCCAGCAACTCCGGGACAGGCCCCTACGAGCAGTACTTC
TRBJ1-2 | TRBD1 | TRBV6-1 | many | CASSKQTGTGRYGYTF | TGTGCCAGCAGTAAACAGACCGGGACAGGACGGTACGGCTACACCTTC
TRBJ2-7 | TRBD1 | TRBV30 | few | CAWGDRAYEQYF | TGTGCCTGGGGGGACAGGGCCTACGAGCAGTACTTC
TRBJ1-2 | TRBD1 | TRBV20-1 | few | CSARDRQGVNYGYTF | TGCAGTGCTAGAGACCGACAGGGAGTCAACTATGGCTACACCTTC
TRBJ2-2 | TRBD1 | TRBV15 | many | CATSRDIGTGIIGELFF | TGTGCCACCAGCAGAGATATCGGGACAGGGATTATCGGGGAGCTGTTTTTT
TRBJ1-3 | TRBD1 | TRBV4-1 | few | CASSRDRGDGNTIYF | TGCGCCAGCAGCCGAGACAGGGGGGACGGAAACACCATATATTTT
TRBJ2-7 | - | TRBV10-1 | - | CASSVGGSAEQYF | TGCGCCAGCAGCGTTGGGGGGTCTGCCGAGCAGTACTTC
TRBJ2-7 | TRBD1 | TRBV7-3 | many | CASSLHPGGTYEQYF | TGTGCCAGCAGCTTACATCCAGGGGGAACCTACGAGCAGTACTTC
TRBJ1-2 | - | TRBV3-1 | many | CASSHMGQSNGGYTF | TGTGCCAGCAGCCACATGGGGCAGTCAAACGGGGGCTACACCTTC
TRBJ2-7 | TRBD2 | TRBV6-2/TRBV6-3 | many | CASSYSPTTWTSGIYEQYF | TGTGCCAGCAGTTACTCGCCTACTACGTGGACTAGCGGGATTTACGAGCAGTACTTC
TRBJ2-5 | TRBD2 | TRBV19 | few | CASSIGGLVGETQYF | TGTGCCAGTAGTATAGGGGGACTAGTCGGAGAGACCCAGTACTTC
TRBJ2-5 | TRBD2 | TRBV7-9 | many | CASSPGLAVGSQYF | TGTGCCAGCAGCCCGGGACTAGCGGTCGGGTCCCAGTACTTC
TRBJ1-1 | - | TRBV5-1 | medium-sized | CASSLAAGVNLDTEAFF | TGCGCCAGCAGCTTGGCCGCAGGGGTGAATCTAGACACTGAAGCTTTCTTT